These 30 T cell receptor beta chains share one sample of origin, sequenced in a study of T-cell reconstitution after alpha-beta-depleted transplantation in children. Unique molecular identifiers were built into the TCRbeta library. TCRdb fed the PCR reads into MiXCR, producing one record per CDR3 protein. Here the sample spans approximately 1,000,000 distinct CDR3 sequences, about 29% being singletons. The material was PBMCs, mostly from graft donor cells, obtained 360 days after TCRalphabeta/CD19-depleted stem cell transplant. The origin of the receptors is a boy in the first two years of life who had a stem cell transplant for SCID, so the T cells may come from the graft donor.

The chain employs TRBV13 and TRBJ1-4; the D gene is possibly TRBD1 (5 bases). This CDR3 contains 13 residues. The germline CDR1 and CDR2 sequences are PRHDT and FYEKMQ (reference sequence). The ends were cut back, 5 bases at V and 5 bases at J, with 9 bases in the middle. The CDR3 coding sequence is TGTGCCAGCAGCCCCAGACAGAATGAAAAACTGTTTTTT. It yields the protein CASSPRQNEKLFF. Combining the CDR3 with reference TRBV13 and TRBJ1-4 gives the whole variable domain AAGVIQSPRHLIKEKRETATLKCYPIPRHDTVYWYQQGPGQDPQFLISFYEKMQSDKGSIPDRFSAQQFSDYHSELNMSSLELGDSALYFCASSPRQNEKLFFGSGTQLSVL.

This rearrangement joins TRBV7-2 to TRBJ1-4; D remains ambiguous. From germline, CDR1 is SGHTA and CDR2 FQGNSA. V shed 3 bases and J shed 1 base, with 9 bases lying between them. There are 15 residues in the CDR3. CDR3 sequence reads: CASSLQSGTNEKLFF. In DNA, the CDR3 is TGTGCCAGCAGCTTGCAATCGGGAACTAATGAAAAACTGTTTTTT.

This clonotype was counted a few times. CDR3 sequence reads: CSARLTVAPMYEQFF. As DNA, the CDR3 is TGCAGTGCTAGGCTCACAGTAGCCCCTATGTATGAGCAGTTCTTC. The chain employs TRBV20-1 and TRBJ2-1, with D unresolved. V lost 3 bases to trimming and J lost 8 bases, with 20 bases between them. The V gene's germline CDR1 is DFQATT and CDR2 SNEGSKA (reference sequence). CDR3 length equals 15 residues.

The chain recombines TRBV7-2 with TRBJ2-7; D might be TRBD1 (6 bases). V was clipped by 2 bases and J by 0 bases, with 11 bases between them. The CDR3 consists of 15 residues. CDR1 is SGHTA, CDR2 FQGNSA, per germline. The DNA of the CDR3 is TGTGCCAGCAGCTTATCCTCAGGGGCCTCCTACGAGCAGTACTTC. Its translation: CASSLSSGASYEQYF.

V usage is TRBV5-5 and J usage is TRBJ2-6; a possible D gene is TRBD2 (7 bases). CDR1 and CDR2 (germline): SGHKS, YYEKEE (reference sequence). The V end lost 4 bases, the J end lost 0 bases, and 14 bases lay between the germline ends. This CDR3 has 17 amino acids. CDR3 sequence (DNA): TGTGCCAGCAGCCCGAAGGGGGGGACCTCTGGGGCCAACGTCCTGACTTTC. The encoded protein is CASSPKGGTSGANVLTF.

This clonotype was detected only a few times. This chain connects TRBV5-1 to TRBJ2-1; TRBD2 aligns across 7 bases. Trimming at V came to 4 bases and at J to 6 bases, leaving 13 bases not matched to a gene. Germline V gives CDR1 SGHRS, CDR2 YFSETQ. CDR3 length: 16 amino acids. CDR3 region: CASSQRGGGLSNEQFF. The CDR3, as DNA: TGCGCCAGCAGCCAAAGGGGCGGGGGATTGTCCAATGAGCAGTTCTTC.

This clonotype was seen a few times. This chain joins TRBV3-1 and TRBJ2-7, with a weak D call TRBD2 (7 bases). This CDR3 has 15 residues. Germline V gene sequence: CDR1 LGHDT, CDR2 YNNKEL (reference sequence). V lost 4 bases and J lost 0, with 13 bases in between. CDR3 in DNA: TGTGCCAGCAGCCGGGACGGGGGGCGCTCCTACGAGCAGTACTTC. Translation gives CASSRDGGRSYEQYF.

This chain uses TRBV5-1 with TRBJ2-5; D might be TRBD2 (6 bases). V was trimmed by 4 bases and J by 2 bases, leaving 12 bases between them. This CDR3 has 14 amino acids. From germline, CDR1 is SGHRS and CDR2 YFSETQ. Written as DNA, the CDR3 is TGCGCCAGCAGCCCCACGGGGAGGCAAGAGACCCAGTACTTC. Protein sequence: CASSPTGRQETQYF.

V usage is TRBV7-2 and J usage is TRBJ1-3; TRBD1 agrees at 9 bases. The CDR3 has 16 residues. The J segment lost 4 bases and the V segment lost 2 bases, leaving 6 bases of the junction unmatched. Germline V gene data show CDR1 as SGHTA and CDR2 as FQGNSA. The CDR3 spells CASSLSQGAFGNTIYF. CDR3 in DNA: TGTGCCAGCAGCTTATCACAGGGGGCGTTCGGAAACACCATATATTTT.

The CDR3 sequence is CASSLGRTGTNTEAFF. CDR3 sequence (DNA): TGTGCCAGCAGCTTAGGTCGGACAGGGACAAACACTGAAGCTTTCTTT. J is TRBJ1-1 and V is TRBV11-2; 8 positions agree with TRBD1. There are 16 residues in the CDR3. The V and J ends lost 1 base and 2 bases, in that order; junction bases with no gene match: 6. Germline V lookup: CDR1 SGHAT, CDR2 FQNNGV.

In its sample, this clonotype was seen a few times. The chain carries TRBV5-1 and TRBJ1-1, with TRBD1 identical over 7 bases. V shed 0 bases, J shed 1 base, and the junction held 6 bases outside the gene matches. The germline gives CDR1 SGHRS, CDR2 YFSETQ. CDR3 length: 16 amino acids. CDR3 protein: CASSLVQGGKNTEAFF. CDR3 nucleotide sequence: TGCGCCAGCAGCTTGGTCCAGGGGGGCAAGAACACTGAAGCTTTCTTT.

The gene calls are TRBV4-2 and TRBJ2-7, with 10 nucleotides matching TRBD2. Germline V gene sequence: CDR1 LGHNA, CDR2 YNFKEQ. The CDR3 length is 15 residues. V shed 0 bases, J shed 3 bases, and the junction held 2 bases outside the gene matches. This CDR3 is CASSQELAGNYEQYF. In DNA form, the CDR3 reads TGTGCCAGCAGCCAAGAACTAGCGGGGAACTACGAGCAGTACTTC.

This clonotype came up many times. The chain links TRBV2 to TRBJ2-5, with a possible D match to TRBD2 (7 bases). Per the germline V gene, CDR1 is SNHLY and CDR2 is FYNNEI. Between the trimmed V and J ends, which lost 6 bases and 2 bases, there was a span of 13 bases. This CDR3 is 14 amino acids long. The CDR3 coding sequence is TGTGCCAGCAGCTGGGGGGGGCGACAAGAGACCCAGTACTTC. It translates to CASSWGGRQETQYF.

The chain is built from TRBV4-1 and TRBJ2-7; the D is unclear. Germline values: CDR1 MGHRA, CDR2 YSYEKL. V was cut by 0 bases and J by 2 bases, with 14 bases left in between. This CDR3 is built from 16 residues. The CDR3 sequence is CASSQDSSLFPYEQYF. CDR3 DNA: TGCGCCAGCAGCCAAGATTCGAGTCTTTTCCCCTACGAGCAGTACTTC.

The chain has TRBV4-2 and TRBJ1-1; D is possibly TRBD1 (5 bases). The ends were cut back, 4 bases at V and 0 bases at J, with 15 bases in the middle. Germline assignment: CDR1 LGHNA and CDR2 YNFKEQ. This CDR3 region has 16 residues. The CDR3 DNA follows: TGTGCCAGCAGCCGAGGGACCTTTCCGATGAACACTGAAGCTTTCTTT. This sequence encodes CASSRGTFPMNTEAFF.

The chain carries TRBV2 and TRBJ2-1, with 12 nucleotides matching TRBD2. Germline V lookup: CDR1 SNHLY, CDR2 FYNNEI. The CDR3 contains 17 residues. J gave up 6 bases and V 6 bases, and 12 bases lay outside the gene matches. The CDR3 DNA reads as TGTGCCAGCAGGACGACTAGCGGGGGCCTCTTGGGCAATGAGCAGTTCTTC. Protein: CASRTTSGGLLGNEQFF.

The table lists this clonotype with a few counts. The V call is TRBV27, the J call TRBJ2-3, with 10 nucleotides matching TRBD1. Germline CDR1 MNHEY, CDR2 SMNVEV (reference sequence). The length of the CDR3 is 16 residues. The J segment lost 1 base and the V segment lost 6 bases, leaving 7 bases of the junction unmatched. CDR3 sequence (DNA): TGTGCCAGCAGCCTGCAGACAGGGGGCGGCACAGATACGCAGTATTTT. Amino acids: CASSLQTGGGTDTQYF.

The V call is TRBV6-1, the J call TRBJ1-1, with D unclear. In germline, CDR1 is MNHNS, CDR2 SASEGT. Trimming cost V 6 bases and J 0 bases, with 14 bases left between them. CDR3 length: 15 residues. This CDR3 reads CASSPRLNMNTEAFF. CDR3 coding DNA: TGTGCCAGCAGCCCTCGCCTCAACATGAACACTGAAGCTTTCTTT.

This chain uses TRBV5-1 with TRBJ2-1; no reliable D call. V lost 6 bases to trimming and J lost 0 bases, with 13 bases between them. The CDR3 has 15 amino acids. Germline values: CDR1 SGHRS, CDR2 YFSETQ. CDR3: CASKLFLSSYNEQFF. CDR3 nucleotides: TGCGCCAGCAAACTTTTCCTGAGCTCCTACAATGAGCAGTTCTTC.

This clonotype has more than one count but fewer than ten. The chain has TRBV20-1 and TRBJ1-1; D possibly corresponds to TRBD1 (5 bases). This CDR3 has 12 residues. The germline V and J ends were trimmed by 3 bases and 4 bases, with 9 bases remaining between them. Looked up from germline, CDR1 is DFQATT and CDR2 is SNEGSKA (reference sequence). The CDR3 coding sequence is TGCAGTGCTAGGGGGGGGGGCACTGAAGCTTTCTTT. Amino acids: CSARGGGTEAFF.

This clonotype has just a few counts. This chain joins TRBV2 and TRBJ2-3; tentative D call: TRBD2 (6 bases). CDR3 length: 14 amino acids. Germline V CDR1 and CDR2: SNHLY, FYNNEI. Trimming stripped 0 bases from V and 8 bases from J, with 12 bases between. CDR3 sequence (DNA): TGTGCCAGCAGTGAAGCGGGGGGTGGAGCTACGCAGTATTTT. It codes for CASSEAGGGATQYF.

The chain carries TRBV12-3 or TRBV12-4 and TRBJ1-6; no clear D. CDR3 size: 15 residues. The V end lost 5 bases, the J end lost 7 bases, and 15 bases lay between the germline ends. CDR3 region: CASSPRWGANSPLHF. CDR3 in DNA: TGTGCCAGCAGTCCCCGTTGGGGAGCGAATTCACCCCTCCACTTT.

This clonotype was found a few times. The chain carries TRBV9 and TRBJ1-1; weak D call: TRBD1 (6 bases). From germline, CDR1 is SGDLS and CDR2 YYNGEE. This CDR3 contains 16 residues. V shed 2 bases and J shed 8 bases, with 22 bases lying between them. CDR3 residues: CASSVDPTGRGAEAFF. The CDR3 bases are TGTGCCAGCAGCGTGGATCCTACAGGGAGGGGAGCCGAAGCTTTCTTT.

The rearrangement joins TRBV19 to TRBJ1-1; TRBD1 aligns across 9 bases. The CDR3 is 14 residues long. The J segment lost 6 bases and the V segment lost 7 bases, leaving 9 bases of the junction unmatched. Germline CDR1 reads LNHDA; CDR2 reads SQIVND (reference sequence). The CDR3 is CASMGDRVRAEAFF. The CDR3 DNA reads as TGTGCCAGTATGGGGGACAGGGTTCGGGCTGAAGCTTTCTTT. The full variable domain, rest sourced from reference TRBV19 and TRBJ1-1, is DGGITQSPKYLFRKEGQNVTLSCEQNLNHDAMYWYRQDPGQGLRLIYYSQIVNDFQKGDIAEGYSVSREKKESFPLTVTSAQKNPTAFYLCASMGDRVRAEAFFGQGTRLTVV.

This clonotype was counted ten times or more. The chain combines TRBV24-1 with TRBJ2-7; no firm D call. CDR1 is KGHDR, CDR2 SFDVKD, per germline. Trimming removed 8 bases at V and 2 bases at J, with 9 bases between. The CDR3 loop spans 12 amino acids. CDR3 DNA sequence: TGTGCCACCATACAAAGCACCTACGAGCAGTACTTC. Translating it yields CATIQSTYEQYF.

This chain uses TRBV7-2 with TRBJ1-1, with 9 bases fitting TRBD1. This CDR3 spans 14 amino acids. CDR1 is SGHTA, CDR2 FQGNSA, per germline. V dropped 5 bases and J dropped 3; count of bases not matched to a gene: 4. This chain's CDR3 is CASSIGQGYTEAFF. In DNA form, the CDR3 reads TGTGCCAGCAGCATCGGACAGGGGTACACTGAAGCTTTCTTT.

This clonotype was counted ten times or more. J is TRBJ2-4 and V is TRBV2, with D tentatively TRBD1 (6 bases). Germline V gene data show CDR1 as SNHLY and CDR2 as FYNNEI. The CDR3 runs 13 residues. V lost 2 bases and J 4 bases, leaving 6 bases between the germline ends. Written as DNA, the CDR3 is TGTGCCAGCAGTGAACAGGGGAAAAACATTCAGTACTTC. This codes for CASSEQGKNIQYF.

The genes are TRBV4-1 and TRBJ2-1; D may match TRBD1 or TRBD2 (5 bases each). CDR1 is MGHRA and CDR2 is YSYEKL in the germline V gene. Trimming left V 3 bases short and J 0 bases short, with 12 bases between. This CDR3 is built from 16 residues. The CDR3 nucleotides read TGCGCCAGCAGCCAGTCAGGGACCAGCTCCTACAATGAGCAGTTCTTC. Amino acid sequence: CASSQSGTSSYNEQFF.

In its sample, this clonotype was seen once. CDR3 in DNA: TGTGCCATCAGTTCAACCGGGACAGGGACCCACGAGCAGTACTTC. Translating gives CAISSTGTGTHEQYF. The rearrangement links TRBV10-3 to TRBJ2-7; 9 bases line up with TRBD1. Germline V gives CDR1 ENHRY, CDR2 SYGVKD. This CDR3 comprises 15 residues. The V and J ends lost 5 bases and 5 bases, in that order; junction bases with no gene match: 10.

V is TRBV5-1 and J is TRBJ2-1; 7 positions match TRBD2. The CDR3 consists of 15 residues. Trimming took 4 bases from V and 0 from J; bases not matched to a gene: 4. Germline values: CDR1 SGHRS, CDR2 YFSETQ. The CDR3 reads CASSRERGSYNEQFF. Written as DNA, the CDR3 is TGCGCCAGCAGCCGCGAGCGGGGCTCCTACAATGAGCAGTTCTTC. Based on the CDR3 plus reference TRBV5-1 and TRBJ2-1, the full variable domain is KAGVTQTPRYLIKTRGQQVTLSCSPISGHRSVSWYQQTPGQGLQFLFEYFSETQRNKGNFPGRFSGRQFSNSRSEMNVSTLELGDSALYLCASSRERGSYNEQFFGPGTRLTVL.